The 8 T cell receptor beta chains below were found in one sample sequenced in a study of T cells in localized non-small cell lung cancer. Clones were sequenced by immunoSEQ multiplex PCR, and TCRdb holds only the in-frame ones, with some missing. Of 130,000 or so clones listed, 89% are singletons. This sample comprised peripheral blood, obtained before any cancer treatment. The receptors shown here come from a female donor older than 55 with stage I lung adenocarcinoma.

J is TRBJ1-1 and V is TRBV12-1. TRBV12-1 is listed as a pseudogene. CDR3 length: 12 residues. The CDR3 DNA follows: TGTGCCAGCAGCTTTTTACACACTGAAGCTTTCTTT. It codes for CASSFLHTEAFF.

V is TRBV11-2 and J is TRBJ2-7, with D perhaps TRBD2 (5 bases). Per germline, CDR1 SGHAT and CDR2 FQNNGV. The CDR3 runs 14 residues. V was shortened by 2 bases and J by 2 bases, with 10 bases between the two germline ends. CDR3 amino acids: CASSLLPGTYEQYF. The CDR3 region has the DNA TGTGCCAGCAGCTTACTCCCCGGGACCTACGAGCAGTACTTC.

V usage is TRBV11-3 and J usage is TRBJ2-1; 7 bases line up with TRBD2. CDR1 is SGHNT, CDR2 YENEEA, per germline. This CDR3 comprises 16 residues. V lost 0 bases to trimming and J lost 7 bases; unmatched junction nucleotides: 9. This CDR3 reads CASSLDGGGSSNEQFF. The CDR3 nucleotides read TGTGCCAGCAGCTTAGATGGAGGCGGGAGTAGTAATGAGCAGTTCTTC.

The CDR3 DNA is TGTGCCAGCAGTGGCCCCGGTACAGGGATAAAACTCTACAATGAGCAGTTCTTC. This encodes CASSGPGTGIKLYNEQFF. The rearrangement joins TRBV6-1 to TRBJ2-1, with D possibly TRBD1 on 6 matching bases. CDR1 and CDR2 (germline): MNHNS, SASEGT. The V end was cut by 4 bases, the J end by 3 bases, with 22 bases between. There are 18 residues in the CDR3.

This clone came up once. The rearrangement joins TRBV19 to TRBJ1-1; 8 bases map to TRBD1. Unmatched junction bases numbered 10, after V lost 3 bases and J lost 4 bases. The CDR3 runs 16 residues. Germline V gene sequence: CDR1 LNHDA, CDR2 SQIVND (reference sequence). The CDR3 coding sequence is TGTGCCAGTAGTATTAACAGGGGGGCTCTGAGCACTGAAGCTTTCTTT. Protein: CASSINRGALSTEAFF. Full variable domain (rest looked up from reference TRBV19 and TRBJ1-1): DGGITQSPKYLFRKEGQNVTLSCEQNLNHDAMYWYRQDPGQGLRLIYYSQIVNDFQKGDIAEGYSVSREKKESFPLTVTSAQKNPTAFYLCASSINRGALSTEAFFGQGTRLTVV.

The CDR3 loop reads CASSISGRNEQYF. CDR3 coding DNA: TGTGCCAGTAGTATTAGCGGGAGAAACGAGCAGTACTTC. The chain recombines TRBV19 with TRBJ2-7; TRBD2 matches 9 bases. J was trimmed by 5 bases and V by 3 bases; bases with no gene match: 2. Germline loops: CDR1 LNHDA, CDR2 SQIVND (reference sequence). The CDR3 has 13 amino acids. Combining the CDR3 with reference TRBV19 and TRBJ2-7 gives the whole variable domain DGGITQSPKYLFRKEGQNVTLSCEQNLNHDAMYWYRQDPGQGLRLIYYSQIVNDFQKGDIAEGYSVSREKKESFPLTVTSAQKNPTAFYLCASSISGRNEQYFGPGTRLTVT.

The chain links TRBV5-4 to TRBJ1-4; D unresolved. V was trimmed by 4 bases and J by 6 bases, leaving 13 bases between them. The V gene's germline CDR1 is SGHNT and CDR2 YYREEE (reference sequence). CDR3 size: 14 residues. The CDR3 region is CASSPRTADEKLFF. CDR3 nucleotide sequence: TGTGCCAGCAGCCCACGAACGGCGGATGAAAAACTGTTTTTT.

The chain recombines TRBV30 with TRBJ2-6; D is unclear. Germline V gene lookup returns CDR1 GTSNPN and CDR2 SVGIG (reference sequence). V lost 4 bases and J 2 bases, leaving 6 bases between the germline ends. The CDR3 loop spans 13 amino acids. The CDR3 loop is CAWISPGANVLTF. CDR3 sequence (DNA): TGTGCCTGGATCTCTCCTGGGGCCAACGTCCTGACTTTC.